Following are 11 T cell receptor beta chains from one sample sequenced in a study of human T cells and chemical hapten exposure. MiXCR, applied by TCRdb to the RACE reads, yields one record per CDR3 protein. The profile shows about 120,000 distinct CDR3 sequences, about 13% of them singletons. Specified time point: pre-sensitization, week 0. Treatment given: therapeutic diphenylcyclopropenone sensitization with weekly scalp DPC. This specimen was whole blood, taken in connection with sensitization to the hapten diphenylcyclopropenone (DPC). The receptors were gathered from a young woman with alopecia areata. Some clones in this sample may be carry-over from other donors' samples.

This clonotype has at least ten counts. CDR3 loop: CASSSDIYEQYF. As DNA, the CDR3 is TGTGCCAGCAGCAGCGACATTTACGAGCAGTACTTC. V gene TRBV7-8 combines with J gene TRBJ2-7; D unclear. The CDR3 is 12 amino acids. The V gene lost 5 bases and the J gene lost 4 bases, with 9 bases spanning the gap. Germline assignment: CDR1 SGHVS and CDR2 FQNEAQ.

This clonotype was recorded many times. This chain uses TRBV2 with TRBJ2-5; TRBD1 matches 7 bases. This CDR3 region has 14 residues. Germline lookup yields CDR1 SNHLY and CDR2 FYNNEI. V lost 6 bases to trimming and J lost 5 bases; unmatched junction nucleotides: 9. The CDR3 DNA reads as TGTGCCAGCAGGAACAGGGGAAGCTATGAGACCCAGTACTTC. Translated, it gives CASRNRGSYETQYF.

In this sample, this clonotype turned up a few times. This chain uses TRBV7-2 with TRBJ2-5; 9 nucleotides line up with TRBD1. CDR1 is SGHTA, CDR2 FQGNSA, per germline. V lost 5 bases and J lost 6; bases outside the gene matches: 16. This CDR3 contains 17 residues. In nucleotides, the CDR3 is TGTGCCAGCAGCCCCGACGGTCGGGACAGGGTGATAAAGACCCAGTACTTC. As protein: CASSPDGRDRVIKTQYF.

In its sample, this clonotype was seen many times. J is TRBJ2-3 and V is TRBV7-2; D perhaps matches TRBD2 (6 bases). The ends were cut back, 1 base at V and 0 bases at J, with 11 bases in the middle. Germline assignment: CDR1 SGHTA and CDR2 FQGNSA. This CDR3 region has 16 residues. The CDR3 DNA reads as TGTGCCAGCAGCTTAGACGGCGGGGCGAGCACAGATACGCAGTATTTT. Its translation: CASSLDGGASTDTQYF. The variable domain in full, completed from reference TRBV7-2 and TRBJ2-3, reads GAGVSQSPSNKVTEKGKDVELRCDPISGHTALYWYRQSLGQGLEFLIYFQGNSAPDKSGLPSDRFSAERTGGSVSTLTIQRTQQEDSAVYLCASSLDGGASTDTQYFGPGTRLTVL.

This clonotype has at least ten counts. V is TRBV20-1 and J is TRBJ2-1; D perhaps matches TRBD2 (7 bases). CDR1 is DFQATT and CDR2 is SNEGSKA in the germline V gene (reference sequence). Trimming took 5 bases from V and 6 from J, leaving 14 bases between them. The CDR3 loop spans 13 amino acids. CDR3 loop: CSARGAPLNEQFF. The CDR3 bases are TGCAGTGCTCGGGGGGCCCCACTCAATGAGCAGTTCTTC.

This clonotype has only a few counts. The chain links TRBV6-5 to TRBJ1-5; possible D gene TRBD1, 5 bases. CDR1 and CDR2 (germline): MNHEY, SVGAGI. The CDR3 runs to 14 residues. V was clipped by 4 bases and J by 1 base, with 8 bases between them. The CDR3 here is CASSSRQSNQPQHF. The CDR3 DNA sequence: TGTGCCAGCAGTTCCCGACAGAGCAATCAGCCCCAGCATTTT.

Ten or more counts support this clonotype. V usage is TRBV7-3 and J usage is TRBJ2-2; D might be TRBD1 (5 bases). This CDR3 has 15 residues. In germline, CDR1 is SGHTA, CDR2 FQGTGA. Deletions cut 5 bases from V and 6 bases from J, with 16 bases between. The CDR3 DNA is TGTGCCAGCAGCCCAAAGGGGCGTTTCGCCGGGGAGCTGTTTTTT. Protein: CASSPKGRFAGELFF.

The chain's CDR3 is CASSLNSGDTGELFF. The CDR3, as DNA: TGCGCCAGCAGCTTAAATTCGGGGGACACCGGGGAGCTGTTTTTT. This chain connects TRBV5-1 to TRBJ2-2, with a possible D match to TRBD2 (6 bases). Looked up from germline, CDR1 is SGHRS and CDR2 is YFSETQ. V lost 2 bases, J lost 3 bases, and 11 bases lay in between. The CDR3 totals 15 residues.

In this sample, this clonotype turned up many times. This chain connects TRBV27 to TRBJ1-1; TRBD1 matches at 8 bases. J lost 0 bases, V lost 4 bases, and 1 base had no gene match. This CDR3 is 14 amino acids long. The V gene's germline CDR1 is MNHEY and CDR2 SMNVEV (reference sequence). The CDR3 DNA follows: TGTGCCAGCAGTTGGACAGGGATGAACACTGAAGCTTTCTTT. Protein product: CASSWTGMNTEAFF.

Ten or more counts support this clonotype. The chain joins TRBV7-8 to TRBJ1-6; TRBD1 is a possible D gene (6 bases). This CDR3 is 20 amino acids long. Trimming took 5 bases from V and 0 from J, leaving 23 bases between them. CDR1 is SGHVS and CDR2 is FQNEAQ in the germline V gene. In nucleotides, the CDR3 is TGTGCCAGCAGCCCCCGGATTGGGGGACAAACGTACTCCTATAATTCACCCCTCCACTTT. Protein sequence: CASSPRIGGQTYSYNSPLHF.

This clonotype was detected a few times. The chain recombines TRBV11-2 with TRBJ2-5; D may correspond to TRBD1 or TRBD2 (5 bases each). V was shortened by 3 bases and J by 9 bases, with 17 bases between the two germline ends. CDR3 size: 14 residues. The germline V gene has CDR1 SGHAT and CDR2 FQNNGV. CDR3 sequence (DNA): TGTGCCAGCAGCTTCGGGACCCCACAAGTGGCCCAGTACTTC. As protein: CASSFGTPQVAQYF. The full variable domain, its missing parts supplied by reference TRBV11-2 and TRBJ2-5, is EAGVAQSPRYKIIEKRQSVAFWCNPISGHATLYWYQQILGQGPKLLIQFQNNGVVDDSQLPKDRFSAERLKGVDSTLKIQPAKLEDSAVYLCASSFGTPQVAQYFGPGTRLLVL.